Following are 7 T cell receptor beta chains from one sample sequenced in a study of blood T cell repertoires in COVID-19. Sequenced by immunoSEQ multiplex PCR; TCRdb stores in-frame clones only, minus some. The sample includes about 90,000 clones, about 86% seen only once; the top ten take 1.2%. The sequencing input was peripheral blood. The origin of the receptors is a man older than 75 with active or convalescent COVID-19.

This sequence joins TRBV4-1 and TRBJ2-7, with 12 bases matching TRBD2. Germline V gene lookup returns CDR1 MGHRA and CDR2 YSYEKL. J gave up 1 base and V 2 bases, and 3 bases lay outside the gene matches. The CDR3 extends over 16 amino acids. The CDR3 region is CASSQPGLAGSYEQYF. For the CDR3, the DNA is TGCGCCAGCAGCCAACCTGGACTAGCGGGATCCTACGAGCAGTACTTC.

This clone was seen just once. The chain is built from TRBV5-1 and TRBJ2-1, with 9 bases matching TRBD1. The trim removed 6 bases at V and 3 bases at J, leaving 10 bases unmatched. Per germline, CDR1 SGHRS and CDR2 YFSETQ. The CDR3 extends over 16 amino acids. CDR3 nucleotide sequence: TGCGCCAGCACCACATGGGGGACAGGGAACTACAATGAGCAGTTCTTC. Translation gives CASTTWGTGNYNEQFF.

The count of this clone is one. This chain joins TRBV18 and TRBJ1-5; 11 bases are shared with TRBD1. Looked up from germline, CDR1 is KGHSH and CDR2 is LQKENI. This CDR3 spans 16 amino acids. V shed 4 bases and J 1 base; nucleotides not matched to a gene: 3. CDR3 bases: TGTGCCAGCTCACACGGACAGGGGGCAAGCAATCAGCCCCAGCATTTT. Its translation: CASSHGQGASNQPQHF.

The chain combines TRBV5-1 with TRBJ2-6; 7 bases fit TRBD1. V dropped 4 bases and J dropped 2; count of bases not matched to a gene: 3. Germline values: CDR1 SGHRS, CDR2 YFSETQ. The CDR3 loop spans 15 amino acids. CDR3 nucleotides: TGCGCCAGCAGCCAGACAGGGACTGGGGCCAACGTCCTGACTTTC. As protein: CASSQTGTGANVLTF. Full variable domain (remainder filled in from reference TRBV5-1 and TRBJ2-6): KAGVTQTPRYLIKTRGQQVTLSCSPISGHRSVSWYQQTPGQGLQFLFEYFSETQRNKGNFPGRFSGRQFSNSRSEMNVSTLELGDSALYLCASSQTGTGANVLTFGAGSRLTVL.

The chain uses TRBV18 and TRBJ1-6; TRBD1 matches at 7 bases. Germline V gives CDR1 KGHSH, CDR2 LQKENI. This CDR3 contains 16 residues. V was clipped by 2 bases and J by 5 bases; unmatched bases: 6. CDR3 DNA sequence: TGTGCCAGCTCACCAGAGACAGGGCATAATAATTCACCCCTCCACTTT. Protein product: CASSPETGHNNSPLHF.

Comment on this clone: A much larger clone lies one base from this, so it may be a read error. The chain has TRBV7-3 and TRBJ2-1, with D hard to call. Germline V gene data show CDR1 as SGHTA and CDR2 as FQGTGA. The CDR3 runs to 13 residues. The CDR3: CANSLGFYNEQFF. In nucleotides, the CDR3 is TGTGCCAACAGCTTGGGCTTTTACAATGAGCAGTTCTTC.

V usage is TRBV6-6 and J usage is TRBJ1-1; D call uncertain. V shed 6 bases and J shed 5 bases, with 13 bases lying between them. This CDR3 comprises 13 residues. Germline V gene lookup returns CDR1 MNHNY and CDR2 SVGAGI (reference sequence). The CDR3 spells CASRYPGRTEAFF. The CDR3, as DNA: TGTGCCAGCAGGTATCCCGGGAGGACTGAAGCTTTCTTT.